This T cell receptor (beta chain) was sequenced for a study of blood T cell repertoires in COVID-19. About the study: PBMCs, B-cell-depleted T cells, or T cells were the source of the cDNA or gDNA that made up the material.

Original data processing: Reference gene primer amplification gave estimated nucleated cell counts. Profiling relied on immunoSEQ multiplex PCR, and the TCRdb table lists in-frame clones only, not all of them. V and J calls and clone size are copied from that table; D and trimming were computed from the DNA. Of 230,000 or so clones in the sample, about four fifths were seen once. The sample was peripheral blood. This TCR was recovered from a man aged 40-49 years with active or convalescent COVID-19.

CDR3 DNA: TGTGCCAGCAGCTTAGGCGGGGGGCCAGGAGAGACCCAGTACTTC. Translated, it gives CASSLGGGPGETQYF. The chain carries TRBV7-8 and TRBJ2-5; the match to TRBD2 covers 8 bases. J gave up 4 bases and V 1 base, and 5 bases lay outside the gene matches. The CDR3 has 15 residues. Germline CDR1 and CDR2: SGHVS and FQNEAQ.